The 12 T cell receptor delta chains in this list originate from one sample, sequenced in a study of γδ T cells in repeated Plasmodium falciparum infection. TCRdb reprocessed the multiplex PCR reads using CATT. The table records 50,000 to 60,000 delta-chain clones, approximately 2% of them present only once. Flow sorting of PBMC yielded separate Vgamma9/Vdelta2+ and Vdelta2-negative gammadelta T cell populations for bulk repertoire analysis. The sequenced material came from gamma-delta T cells from blood. Every receptor here comes from a pool of human donors (malaria-infected and uninfected, not separated).

This clone was seen more than once but under ten times. The mismatch at residue 4 between this DNA's translation and the TCRdb protein of a much larger clone likely reflects a read error; the protein shown is translated from the DNA. The chain links TRDV3 to TRDJ1, with 13 positions matching TRDD3. Assignment of the J gene here rests on matching the DNA to germline, because TCRdb gives none. V lost 5 bases to trimming and J lost 2 bases; unmatched junction nucleotides: 26. This CDR3 region has 21 residues. Per germline, CDR1 TVYSNPD and CDR2 GDNSRS (reference sequence). The CDR3 DNA follows: TGTGCCCGGAGCGCTAATGTCCCGCTCCACTGGGGGATACGGAAAACCGATAAACTCATCTTT. Translating gives CARSANVPLHWGIRKTDKLIF.

With regard to this clone: Given a far larger clone just one base away, this is likely a sequencing read error. Other DNA sequences within the sample encode an identical CDR3. This chain uses TRDV1 with TRDJ1; the match to TRDD3 covers 12 bases. TCRdb lists no J gene, so it was determined here by aligning the DNA to germline. This CDR3 is built from 25 residues. Germline V CDR1 and CDR2: TSWWSYY, QGS. Here the CDR3 DNA reads TGTGCTCTCGGGGAACTTGGGGTCTTCGTCTGGGGGATACGGATCGGATGGTGGTTCACCGATAAACTCATCTTT. Protein: CALGELGVFVWGIRIGWWFTDKLIF.

This clone showed up just a few times. The protein in TCRdb stems from a much larger clone and differs at residue 9 from this DNA's translation, likely a read error; here the protein is translated from the DNA. The chain recombines TRDV1 with TRDJ1; 11 positions match TRDD3. The V and J ends lost 1 base and 2 bases, in that order; junction bases with no gene match: 30. The CDR3 has 25 residues. CDR1 is TSWWSYY, CDR2 QGS, per germline. The CDR3 sequence is CALGERTSSFWGIRRHVGRTDKLIF. The CDR3, as DNA: TGTGCTCTTGGGGAACGGACTTCCTCCTTTTGGGGGATACGAAGGCATGTGGGGCGGACCGATAAACTCATCTTT.

This clone was found many times. This DNA translates differently at residue 5 from the TCRdb protein, which is that of a much larger clone; a read error is likely, and the protein shown is the DNA's own translation. The chain combines TRDV2 with TRDJ1; 12 positions match TRDD3. The CDR3 sequence is 21 residues long. CDR1 and CDR2 (germline): GEAIGNYY, EKD. The J segment lost 0 bases and the V segment lost 3 bases, leaving 19 bases of the junction unmatched. The CDR3, as DNA: TGTGCCTGTGACGCTCTTTTACTGGGGGATACTGACCTCGACAACACCGATAAACTCATCTTT. Translated: CACDALLLGDTDLDNTDKLIF.

This clone has at least ten counts. Since a far larger clone is one base different, this is likely a read error. Other nucleotide sequences from this sample produce the same CDR3. This chain uses TRDV3 with TRDJ1; the D gene is possibly TRDD3 (5 bases). Germline V gene sequence: CDR1 TVYSNPD, CDR2 GDNSRS (reference sequence). The CDR3 loop spans 16 amino acids. Trimming removed 3 bases from V and 7 bases from J, with 27 bases in between. CDR3 coding DNA: TGTGCCTTCACCCTATCGGAGGGGAGAGGGGCGATTAAACTCATCTTT. The encoded protein is CAFTLSEGRGAIKLIF.

This clone appeared a few times. The translation of this DNA and the TCRdb protein of a much larger clone differ at residue 15, probably owing to a read error; the protein shown here is translated from the DNA. The rearrangement joins TRDV1 to TRDJ1, with 11 bases matching TRDD3. No J segment appears in TCRdb, so it was assigned here by matching the sequence to germline. CDR3 size: 22 residues. Germline assignment: CDR1 TSWWSYY and CDR2 QGS. The V and J ends lost 0 bases and 0 bases, in that order; junction bases with no gene match: 18. The CDR3 sequence: CALGELSLIANGGYVDTDKLIF. The CDR3 region has the DNA TGTGCTCTTGGGGAACTTAGCCTAATCGCTAATGGGGGATACGTGGACACCGATAAACTCATCTTT.

Details on this clone: The TCRdb protein comes from a much larger clone and disagrees with this DNA's translation at residue 12, likely due to a read error; the protein given here is derived from the DNA. The J segment was not called; the V segment is TRDV2; TRDD3, the D gene given by the table, was not confirmed from the DNA. Germline V CDR1 and CDR2: GEAIGNYY, EKD. The CDR3 loop spans 13 amino acids. The CDR3 DNA is TGTGCCTGTGACAGAGGGATACCCGATAAACTCACCTTT. It codes for CACDRGIPDKLTF.

This clone showed up many times. This chain links TRDV1 with TRDJ1, with TRDD3 identical over 11 bases. TCRdb is silent on the J gene; assignment here came from matching the DNA to germline. The CDR3 sequence is 18 residues long. Germline V lookup: CDR1 TSWWSYY, CDR2 QGS. V gave up 1 base and J gave up 8 bases; unmatched junction bases: 15. CDR3 region: CALGERRPSRWGIPKLIF. The CDR3, as DNA: TGTGCTCTTGGGGAACGTCGACCTTCACGCTGGGGGATACCCAAACTCATCTTT.

This clone was seen ten or more times. It is likely a read error: a sequence one base away is far more abundant. The sample contains more than one DNA sequence encoding this CDR3. The chain recombines TRAV14/DV4 with TRDJ1, with 10 bases matching TRDD3. TCRdb does not report a J gene; here it was assigned by matching the DNA to germline references. This CDR3 region has 16 residues. The germline V gene has CDR1 TSDPSYG and CDR2 QGSYDQQN (reference sequence). V shed 9 bases and J 5 bases; nucleotides not matched to a gene: 15. CDR3 sequence (DNA): TGTGCAATTCGCCGTACTGGGGGATTCGAAACTGATAAACTCATCTTT. This sequence encodes CAIRRTGGFETDKLIF.

This clone has just a few counts. TCRdb's protein for this DNA is that of a much larger clone and differs from the translation at residue 9, likely a read error; the protein shown is the DNA translation. This chain links TRDV2 with TRDJ1, with TRDD3 matching over 7 bases. V lost 4 bases and J lost 3; bases outside the gene matches: 25. The CDR3 has 20 amino acids. Germline V gene lookup returns CDR1 GEAIGNYY and CDR2 EKD. Here the CDR3 DNA reads TGTGCCTGTGAACCTATGGGGATAAAAAGGGTTCCAAGGGTGGCCGATAAACTCATCTTT. Its protein product is CACEPMGIKRVPRVADKLIF.

The table lists this clone with many counts. A far larger clone is one nucleotide away, so this likely arose from a read error. Other DNA sequences in this sample translate to the same CDR3. The V and J genes are TRDV3 and TRDJ1; 7 bases line up with TRDD3. The CDR3 loop spans 18 amino acids. The V gene's germline CDR1 is TVYSNPD and CDR2 GDNSRS (reference sequence). V shed 1 base and J 1 base; nucleotides not matched to a gene: 18. The CDR3 loop reads CAFKFPTRLGAPTDKLIF. CDR3 coding DNA: TGTGCCTTTAAGTTCCCTACTAGGCTGGGGGCTCCCACCGATAAACTCATCTTT.

There are many counts of this clone. TCRdb's listed protein matches a much larger clone and diverges from this DNA's translation at residue 9, likely through a read error; the protein shown comes from the DNA. The genes are TRDV3 and TRDJ1, with 9 bases identical to TRDD3. The CDR3 spans 18 residues. The germline V gene encodes CDR1 TVYSNPD and CDR2 GDNSRS (reference sequence). V lost 3 bases to trimming and J lost 2 bases; unmatched junction nucleotides: 19. The CDR3, as DNA: TGTGCCTTGGGACTAAACTGGGGGACATCGTGGAGGACCGATAAACTCATCTTT. It codes for CALGLNWGTSWRTDKLIF.